Presented here are 17 T cell receptor beta chains from one specimen sequenced in a study of CD8+ T cells in alopecia areata. Isolated RNA was reverse transcribed into cDNA used as the sequencing template. TCRdb's copy holds only in-frame clones and misses some; the assay was immunoSEQ multiplex PCR. The data show 200,000 to 300,000 clones, with none appearing a single time. CD4, CD8alpha, NKG2D, NKG2ACE and other markers were used to sort pooled cutaneous lymph node cells. The sequenced material came from CD4+ T cells sorted from a lymph node. These receptors all come from a C3H/HeJ mouse with alopecia areata. The MHC haplotype of this mouse line is H2-k.

Details on this clone: Gene names follow the mouse nomenclature. The read terminates 4 residues before the CDR3 end, so the remaining end is supplied by the germline J gene. Within the sample, other DNA sequences also encode this same CDR3. The rearrangement uses TRBV5 and TRBJ2-3, with a possible D match to TRBD1 (5 bases). The CDR3 extends over 15 amino acids. Per the germline V gene, CDR1 is LGHNA and CDR2 is YNLKQL (reference sequence). The ends were cut back, 1 base at V and 0 bases at J, with 8 bases in the middle. The DNA read from the CDR3 is TGTGCCAGCAGCCAAGCAGGGTCTAGTGCAGAA. This gives the protein CASSQAGSSAE. The full CDR3 reads CASSQAGSSAETLYF.

As for this clone: The gene names given are mouse names. The read terminates 4 residues before the CDR3 end, so the remaining end is supplied by the germline J gene. The chain employs TRBV13-3 and TRBJ1-2, with 10 bases identical to TRBD1. CDR1 is NNHDY and CDR2 is SYVADS in the germline V gene. This CDR3 comprises 15 residues. The V segment lost 2 bases and the J segment 4 bases; nucleotides outside the gene matches: 5. Partial CDR3 DNA: TGTGCCAGCAGTGAACCGGGACAGGGGACCTCC. It codes for CASSEPGQGTS. The full CDR3 reads CASSEPGQGTSDYTF.

About this clone itself: Gene names follow the mouse nomenclature. The observed sequence ends 4 residues before the CDR3 terminus, with the missing tail filled in from the germline J gene. This chain joins TRBV13-3 and TRBJ2-2, with TRBD2 matching over 7 bases. The V and J ends lost 5 bases and 6 bases, in that order; junction bases with no gene match: 4. This CDR3 comprises 13 residues. Germline CDR1 reads NNHDY; CDR2 reads SYVADS. The CDR3 DNA, read in part, is TGTGCCAGCAGGGCTGGGGGAGCCGGG. Encoded protein: CASRAGGAG. In full, the CDR3 reads CASRAGGAGQLYF. The full variable domain, in which reference TRBV13-3 and TRBJ2-2 provide the parts outside the CDR3, is EAAVTQSPRSKVAVTGGKVTLSCHQTNNHDYMYWYRQDTGHGLRLIHYSYVADSTEKGDIPDGYKASRPSQENFSLILELASLSQTAVYFCASRAGGAGQLYFGEGSKLTVL.

For this clone: The genes are named according to mouse. The DNA ends 4 residues before the CDR3 does, and the rest of the CDR3 is filled in from the germline J gene. The chain uses TRBV31 and TRBJ2-3; possibly TRBD1 for D (7 bases). Germline CDR1 is GKSSPN and CDR2 is SITVG. CDR3 size: 13 residues. The CDR3 loop is CAWRTGTRETLYF. Partial CDR3 DNA: TGTGCCTGGAGGACAGGGACTAGAGAA.

To note about this clone: Gene names and germline refer to mouse. Sequencing ends 4 residues short of the CDR3 end; the germline J gene provides the rest. The V call is TRBV19, the J call TRBJ2-4; TRBD2 matches at 9 bases. The V segment lost 4 bases and the J segment 0 bases; nucleotides outside the gene matches: 3. Per the germline V gene, CDR1 is FNHDT and CDR2 is SITEND (reference sequence). This CDR3 has 15 residues. The DNA read from the CDR3 is TGTGCCAGCAGTCGGGACTGGGCTAGTCAAAAC. Its protein is CASSRDWASQN. The CDR3 reads in full as CASSRDWASQNTLYF.

With regard to this clone: Gene names are mouse gene names. The chain's CDR3 is CASSLAGTGGSETLYF. The covered CDR3 bases are TGTGCCAGCAGCCTCGCCGGGACTGGGGGGTCAGAA. The gene calls are TRBV5 and TRBJ2-3, with 12 bases that match TRBD2. The observed sequence ends 4 residues before the CDR3 terminus, with the missing tail filled in from the germline J gene. The J segment lost 4 bases and the V segment lost 4 bases, leaving 6 bases of the junction unmatched. In germline, CDR1 is LGHNA, CDR2 YNLKQL (reference sequence). The CDR3 is 16 residues long.

This clone was observed a handful of times. Mouse names are used for the genes. The sequenced CDR3 bases are TGTGCCAGCAGGGGGGGCTCCTAT. Its translation: CASRGGSY. The full CDR3 sequence reads CASRGGSYEQYF. The chain joins TRBV19 to TRBJ2-7; TRBD2 is a possible D gene (6 bases). Sequencing ends 4 residues short of the CDR3 end; the germline J gene provides the rest. The V gene's germline CDR1 is FNHDT and CDR2 SITEND (reference sequence). V gave up 5 bases and J gave up 0 bases, with 6 bases separating them. The length of the CDR3 is 12 residues.

In this sample, this clone turned up a few times. This clone may be a read error of a much larger clone one base away. The germline and genes are mouse ones. The read gets to within 4 residues of the CDR3 end, and the germline J gene fills in the rest. Other DNA sequences in this sample translate to the same CDR3. V and J are TRBV13-3 and TRBJ2-1, with 8 nucleotides matching TRBD2. The CDR3 extends over 14 amino acids. Trimming at V came to 2 bases and at J to 3 bases, leaving 1 base not matched to a gene. Germline assignment: CDR1 NNHDY and CDR2 SYVADS. CDR3 amino acids: CASSDLGGYAEQFF. The CDR3 DNA, read in part, is TGTGCCAGCAGTGACCTGGGGGGCTATGCT.

In its sample, this clone was seen a few times. The gene names here belong to mouse. The sequence runs out 4 residues before the end of the CDR3; the remainder is reconstructed from the germline J gene. The genes are TRBV5 and TRBJ2-7; TRBD2 agrees at 9 bases. The CDR3 spans 15 residues. CDR1 is LGHNA, CDR2 YNLKQL, per germline (reference sequence). The CDR3 DNA, read in part, is TGTGCCAGCAGCCCCCCCGGGACTGGGAGATAT. Its translation: CASSPPGTGRY. The entire CDR3 is CASSPPGTGRYEQYF.

This clone was detected a few times. Gene names refer to mouse genes. The read ends 4 residues early relative to the CDR3; the germline J gene fills the gap. The chain joins TRBV13-1 to TRBJ2-2, with D possibly matching TRBD1 (5 bases). Per the germline V gene, CDR1 is NSHNY and CDR2 is SYGAGN. Trimming shortened V by 2 bases and J by 0 bases, and 8 bases separated the two germline ends. The CDR3 contains 15 residues. The DNA read from the CDR3 is TGTGCCAGCAGTGAGCGGACAACAAACACCGGG. Its translation: CASSERTTNTG. The full CDR3 protein reads CASSERTTNTGQLYF.

This clone occurred a few times. Mouse germline and gene names are used. With the read ending 4 residues before the CDR3 end, the germline J gene is used to fill in that end. Other DNA variants within this sample encode the same CDR3. The V call is TRBV1, the J call TRBJ2-4, with TRBD1 as a possible D gene (5 bases). Germline lookup yields CDR1 NSQYPW and CDR2 LRSPGD (reference sequence). V lost 2 bases and J 0 bases, leaving 9 bases between the germline ends. There are 15 residues in the CDR3. CDR3 loop: CTCSAPTGSQNTLYF. CDR3 DNA, as far as it was read: TGCACCTGCAGTGCACCCACAGGCAGTCAAAAC.

A note on this clone: Genes and germline come from the mouse. The read ends 4 residues early relative to the CDR3; the germline J gene fills the gap. This sequence joins TRBV5 and TRBJ2-2; a possible D gene is TRBD1 (6 bases). This CDR3 has 16 residues. Looked up from germline, CDR1 is LGHNA and CDR2 is YNLKQL (reference sequence). Trimming removed 0 bases at V and 1 base at J, with 9 bases between. CDR3 DNA, as far as it was read: TGTGCCAGCAGCCAAGACCGGACAGTAAACACCGGG. This sequence encodes CASSQDRTVNTG. The full CDR3 protein is CASSQDRTVNTGQLYF.

A few counts support this clone. A single base separates this from a much larger clone, so it may be a read error. Genes here carry mouse names. The read gets to within 4 residues of the CDR3 end, and the germline J gene fills in the rest. Other DNA sequences within the sample encode an identical CDR3. The chain has TRBV13-3 and TRBJ2-1; perhaps TRBD1 as D (6 bases). V lost 2 bases and J lost 1, with 7 bases in between. The CDR3 has 14 amino acids. Per germline, CDR1 NNHDY and CDR2 SYVADS. The DNA read from the CDR3 is TGTGCCAGCAGTGAGGGACAAAACTATGCT. It specifies CASSEGQNYA. The complete CDR3 protein is CASSEGQNYAEQFF.

This clone has only a few counts. Any gene name here is a mouse gene name. Read data end 4 residues before the CDR3 end; the end is taken from the germline J gene. This chain joins TRBV5 and TRBJ2-3, with 8 nucleotides matching TRBD2. Per the germline V gene, CDR1 is LGHNA and CDR2 is YNLKQL (reference sequence). The J segment lost 3 bases and the V segment lost 0 bases, leaving 5 bases of the junction unmatched. This CDR3 contains 16 residues. The DNA read from the CDR3 is TGTGCCAGCAGCCAAGAGAGAGGGGGGGCGGCAGAA. This codes for CASSQERGGAAE. The full CDR3 reads CASSQERGGAAETLYF.

This clone was counted only a few times. Genes and germline come from the mouse. The CDR3 is cut off 3 residues early in the read; its end comes from the germline J gene. The chain joins TRBV3 to TRBJ1-6; 9 nucleotides agree with TRBD1. TRBJ1-6 is identified as an open reading frame with a role that is uncertain. The CDR3 extends over 16 amino acids. Trimming took 3 bases from V and 4 from J; bases not matched to a gene: 4. Germline-derived CDR1 and CDR2 are SNHLY and FYNGKV (reference sequence). The CDR3 region is CASSFSGTGYNSPLYF. CDR3 DNA, as far as it was read: TGTGCCAGCAGCTTCAGTGGGACAGGGTATAATTCGCCC.

This clone was found a few times. Gene and germline names: mouse. Other nucleotide sequences in the sample specify the same CDR3. CDR3 sequence: CASSTGGQDTQYF. CDR3 DNA (partial): TGTGCCAGCAGTACAGGGGGCCAAGAC. The chain couples TRBV19 to TRBJ2-5; 7 nucleotides match TRBD1. The observed sequence ends 4 residues before the CDR3 terminus, with the missing tail filled in from the germline J gene. Germline lookup yields CDR1 FNHDT and CDR2 SITEND (reference sequence). The CDR3 length is 13 residues. Trimming removed 3 bases from V and 2 bases from J; junction bases left unmatched: 0. Full variable domain (outside the CDR3, taken from reference TRBV19 and TRBJ2-5): GGIITQTPKFLIGQEGQKLTLKCQQNFNHDTMYWYRQDSGKGLRLIYYSITENDLQKGDLSEGYDASREKKSSFSLTVTSAQKNEMAVFLCASSTGGQDTQYFGPGTRLLVL.

Notes on this clone: Gene names are mouse gene names. The CDR3 protein is CASSRLTGGSSAETLYF. Incomplete CDR3 DNA: TGTGCCAGCAGCCGCCTGACTGGGGGGTCTAGTGCAGAA. J is TRBJ2-3 and V is TRBV5; 10 nucleotides line up with TRBD2. The read comes to an end 4 residues before the CDR3 does, leaving the germline J gene to fill in the end. V gave up 4 bases and J gave up 0 bases; unmatched junction bases: 7. The germline gives CDR1 LGHNA, CDR2 YNLKQL (reference sequence). There are 17 residues in the CDR3.